A single sample is the source of the 31 T cell receptor beta chains below, sequenced in a study of T-cell reconstitution after alpha-beta-depleted transplantation in children. A TCRbeta library incorporating unique molecular identifiers was prepared. TCRdb reprocessed the PCR reads via MiXCR and lists one record per CDR3 protein. Among approximately 89,000 distinct CDR3 sequences listed, roughly 15% were seen once. The source was PBMCs, mostly from graft donor cells, collected 180 days after TCRalphabeta/CD19-depleted stem cell transplant. The receptor source for this set is a male patient between 2 and 10 years old who had a stem cell transplant for acute lymphoblastic leukemia, so the T cells may come from the graft donor.

This clonotype was seen more than once but under ten times. The CDR3 DNA follows: TGCGCCAGCAGCCGCAGGGGGTTCTTCCACGAGCAGTACTTC. Its protein product is CASSRRGFFHEQYF. The rearrangement joins TRBV5-1 to TRBJ2-7, with 7 bases that match TRBD1. Unmatched junction bases numbered 9, after V lost 4 bases and J lost 5 bases. In germline, CDR1 is SGHRS, CDR2 YFSETQ. The CDR3 runs to 14 residues.

The table lists this clonotype with a few counts. The gene calls are TRBV3-1 and TRBJ2-7; tentative D call: TRBD2 (6 bases). Germline CDR1 LGHDT, CDR2 YNNKEL (reference sequence). Trimming took off 1 base at V and 6 bases at J, with 16 bases between the two ends. CDR3 size: 15 residues. DNA for the CDR3: TGTGCCAGCAGCCAAGTTCCGGGGGTCCCTACCGAGCAGTACTTC. This encodes CASSQVPGVPTEQYF.

This clonotype was detected many times. V usage is TRBV10-1 and J usage is TRBJ2-3; D possibly matches TRBD1 or TRBD2 (7 bases each). From germline, CDR1 is WNHNN and CDR2 SYGVQD (reference sequence). The V and J ends lost 3 bases and 6 bases respectively, with 16 bases between them. This CDR3 is 15 amino acids long. The DNA for the CDR3 is TGCGCCAGCAGTGAAGGCAGGGGGGGAGTCGATACGCAGTATTTT. Translated: CASSEGRGGVDTQYF.

The V gene is TRBV5-1, the J gene TRBJ2-1; 7 bases are shared with TRBD2. The CDR3 is 15 residues long. Trimming took 6 bases from V and 1 from J; bases not matched to a gene: 7. Germline CDR1 SGHRS, CDR2 YFSETQ. The CDR3 reads CASTLGGGSYNEQFF. In DNA, the CDR3 is TGCGCCAGCACTTTGGGGGGGGGTTCCTACAATGAGCAGTTCTTC.

The V gene is TRBV12-3 or TRBV12-4, the J gene TRBJ2-1; possibly TRBD1 or TRBD2 for D (6 bases each). V lost 2 bases and J lost 0, with 17 bases in between. This CDR3 is 18 amino acids long. CDR3 protein: CASSLIVRGVRSYNEQFF. The DNA for the CDR3 is TGTGCCAGCAGTTTAATAGTAAGGGGGGTACGCTCCTACAATGAGCAGTTCTTC.

The chain uses TRBV12-3 or TRBV12-4 and TRBJ2-5, with 8 bases matching TRBD1. This CDR3 region has 13 residues. V shed 5 bases and J 4 bases; nucleotides not matched to a gene: 3. In DNA, the CDR3 is TGTGCCAGCAGTAACAGGGGGGCAGAGACCCAGTACTTC. As protein: CASSNRGAETQYF.

The gene calls are TRBV6-1 and TRBJ2-3; D is uncertain. The germline V gene has CDR1 MNHNS and CDR2 SASEGT. V lost 6 bases to trimming and J lost 0 bases, with 10 bases between them. CDR3 length: 14 residues. CDR3 sequence: CASRVTPSTDTQYF. The CDR3, as DNA: TGTGCCAGCAGGGTTACCCCTAGCACAGATACGCAGTATTTT.

This clonotype is medium-sized within its sample. The V and J genes are TRBV20-1 and TRBJ2-2; 8 positions agree with TRBD2. The V gene's germline CDR1 is DFQATT and CDR2 SNEGSKA (reference sequence). CDR3 size: 14 residues. Germline trimming cut 2 bases from V and 1 base from J; bases unmatched to any gene: 0. This CDR3 reads CSARLAGNTGELFF. In nucleotides, the CDR3 is TGCAGTGCTAGACTAGCGGGGAACACCGGGGAGCTGTTTTTT.

V is TRBV24-1 and J is TRBJ2-3; no reliable D call. The CDR3 consists of 14 residues. The V end lost 1 base, the J end lost 0 bases, and 4 bases lay between the germline ends. Germline V gene lookup returns CDR1 KGHDR and CDR2 SFDVKD. CDR3 sequence reads: CATSDLYSTDTQYF. CDR3 nucleotides: TGTGCCACCAGTGATTTATACAGCACAGATACGCAGTATTTT.

CDR3 protein: CSARVGGVLISEQFF. The CDR3 bases are TGCAGTGCTAGAGTTGGAGGGGTCCTGATTAGTGAGCAGTTCTTC. This chain uses TRBV20-1 with TRBJ2-1; the D gene is possibly TRBD2 (6 bases). V dropped 1 base and J dropped 9 bases, with 19 bases sitting between them. Germline V gene lookup returns CDR1 DFQATT and CDR2 SNEGSKA (reference sequence). The CDR3 extends over 15 amino acids.

This clonotype was detected a few times. The CDR3 DNA follows: TGTGCCAGCAGCTTATTTGTGACTACTGTCCCCTACGAGCAGTACTTC. Translating gives CASSLFVTTVPYEQYF. The gene calls are TRBV7-9 and TRBJ2-7, with D tentatively TRBD2 (5 bases). The germline gives CDR1 SEHNR, CDR2 FQNEAQ (reference sequence). CDR3 size: 16 residues. V was trimmed by 2 bases and J by 2 bases, leaving 16 bases between them. Combining the CDR3 with reference TRBV7-9 and TRBJ2-7 gives the whole variable domain DTGVSQNPRHKITKRGQNVTFRCDPISEHNRLYWYRQTLGQGPEFLTYFQNEAQLEKSRLLSDRFSAERPKGSFSTLEIQRTEQGDSAMYLCASSLFVTTVPYEQYFGPGTRLTVT.

The chain recombines TRBV20-1 with TRBJ2-1; 9 bases match TRBD2. V gave up 2 bases and J gave up 1 base; unmatched junction bases: 3. This CDR3 contains 15 residues. Germline V gene lookup returns CDR1 DFQATT and CDR2 SNEGSKA (reference sequence). CDR3 coding DNA: TGCAGTGCTAGAAGGCGGGGGGGATCCTACAATGAGCAGTTCTTC. It specifies CSARRRGGSYNEQFF.

This clonotype was recorded many times. The CDR3 DNA reads as TGTGCCAGCACCCCGGGGGGAGCCTATGGCTACACCTTC. Its translation: CASTPGGAYGYTF. V and J are TRBV5-4 and TRBJ1-2; D might be TRBD1 (5 bases). Germline V CDR1 and CDR2: SGHNT, YYREEE (reference sequence). The CDR3 is 13 residues long. V was clipped by 6 bases and J by 4 bases, with 13 bases between them.

CDR3 sequence reads: CASRPLGGESGYF. In DNA form, the CDR3 reads TGTGCCAGCAGGCCCCTGGGGGGGGAAAGTGGGTACTTC. The chain joins TRBV6-1 to TRBJ2-4; TRBD2 aligns across 7 bases. The CDR3 covers 13 residues. Germline CDR1 reads MNHNS; CDR2 reads SASEGT. J gave up 15 bases and V 6 bases, and 14 bases lay outside the gene matches.

This clonotype was seen only a few times. V and J are TRBV27 and TRBJ2-7; D uncertain. Between the trimmed V and J ends, which lost 3 bases and 7 bases, there was a span of 13 bases. Germline-derived CDR1 and CDR2 are MNHEY and SMNVEV (reference sequence). The CDR3 has 13 amino acids. For the CDR3, the DNA is TGTGCCAGCAGTTTTGCGACGGGCAGGGAGCAGTACTTC. Its translation is CASSFATGREQYF.

The chain uses TRBV18 and TRBJ2-7; 13 bases match TRBD2. J lost 7 bases, V lost 3 bases, and 3 bases had no gene match. The CDR3 is made up of 14 amino acids. Germline CDR1 KGHSH, CDR2 LQKENI. As DNA, the CDR3 is TGTGCCAGCTCACCTGGGGGACTAGCGGGAGAGCAGTACTTC. Amino acid sequence: CASSPGGLAGEQYF.

Only a few counts were recorded for this clonotype. This rearrangement joins TRBV5-1 to TRBJ1-1; possible D gene TRBD1, 6 bases. This CDR3 is 17 amino acids long. Trimming removed 2 bases at V and 1 base at J, with 18 bases between. Germline V gene lookup returns CDR1 SGHRS and CDR2 YFSETQ. CDR3 sequence (DNA): TGCGCCAGCAGCTTTGGAGTCGTAGGGGGAAGGAACACTGAAGCTTTCTTT. It encodes CASSFGVVGGRNTEAFF.

V usage is TRBV7-9 and J usage is TRBJ1-2; D is uncertain. The CDR3 has 13 residues. The germline gives CDR1 SEHNR, CDR2 FQNEAQ (reference sequence). V lost 4 bases, J lost 7 bases, and 13 bases lay in between. This CDR3 is CASSYEEAGGYTF. The DNA for the CDR3 is TGTGCCAGCAGCTACGAGGAGGCGGGTGGCTACACCTTC.

The V gene is TRBV7-9, the J gene TRBJ2-1, with D perhaps given as TRBD1 or TRBD2 (7 bases each). V dropped 5 bases and J dropped 9 bases, with 17 bases sitting between them. Germline V lookup: CDR1 SEHNR, CDR2 FQNEAQ (reference sequence). This CDR3 has 14 residues. CDR3 DNA: TGTGCCAGCAGCCCGCGACTAGCAGGGGGTGAGCAGTTCTTC. Amino acid sequence: CASSPRLAGGEQFF.

The V call is TRBV10-3, the J call TRBJ2-1; 11 bases map to TRBD1. CDR3 size: 13 residues. Per the germline V gene, CDR1 is ENHRY and CDR2 is SYGVKD. V was clipped by 8 bases and J by 4 bases; unmatched bases: 1. The CDR3 region is CAIRDRGYNEQFF. In DNA, the CDR3 is TGTGCCATCCGGGACAGGGGGTACAATGAGCAGTTCTTC.

This clonotype was detected a few times. V and J are TRBV7-8 and TRBJ2-7; D is undetermined. The CDR3 consists of 12 residues. The germline V and J ends were trimmed by 5 bases and 3 bases, with 8 bases remaining between them. Germline values: CDR1 SGHVS, CDR2 FQNEAQ. The CDR3 nucleotides are TGTGCCAGCAGCCCCTCCTTCTACGAGCAGTACTTC. Its translation is CASSPSFYEQYF.

This clonotype occurred a few times. The chain has TRBV11-1 and TRBJ2-7; D perhaps matches TRBD1 (5 bases). The CDR3 is 18 residues long. Germline V gene lookup returns CDR1 SGHAT and CDR2 FQDESV (reference sequence). The V end lost 1 base, the J end lost 2 bases, and 21 bases lay between the germline ends. The DNA for the CDR3 is TGTGCCAGCAGCTTAGGTATTGGGGCAGGCCAGTCAGCCTACGAGCAGTACTTC. Its translation: CASSLGIGAGQSAYEQYF.

This clonotype was observed many times. The rearrangement joins TRBV6-2 or TRBV6-3 to TRBJ2-1, with TRBD2 identical over 9 bases. This CDR3 has 16 residues. Losses at the gene ends were 5 bases for V and 7 bases for J; bases not matched to a gene: 12. Germline CDR1 and CDR2: MNHEY and SVGEGT. The CDR3 coding sequence is TGTGCCAGCAGTCGATTCTCGGGACTAGCCGGGAATGAGCAGTTCTTC. The encoded protein is CASSRFSGLAGNEQFF.

This clonotype has more than one count but fewer than ten. This chain joins TRBV27 and TRBJ2-3, with no clear D. The CDR3 spans 17 residues. The germline V gene has CDR1 MNHEY and CDR2 SMNVEV (reference sequence). V was cut by 3 bases and J by 4 bases, with 20 bases left in between. The CDR3 spells CASSFFNSPSLADTQYF. The CDR3 nucleotides read TGTGCCAGCAGTTTTTTCAATAGCCCCTCCCTCGCAGATACGCAGTATTTT.

V usage is TRBV4-3 and J usage is TRBJ2-7, with 12 bases aligning to TRBD1. In germline, CDR1 is LGHNA, CDR2 YSLEER. The V gene end was trimmed by 5 bases and the J gene end by 2 bases; junction bases not matched to a gene: 4. This CDR3 has 15 residues. CDR3 in amino acids: CASSLRDRGPYEQYF. As DNA, the CDR3 is TGCGCCAGCAGCTTACGGGACAGGGGGCCCTACGAGCAGTACTTC.

This clonotype was seen more than once but under ten times. The chain carries TRBV5-1 and TRBJ1-1, with 12 positions matching TRBD1. The V segment lost 8 bases and the J segment 8 bases; nucleotides outside the gene matches: 10. The CDR3 has 14 amino acids. Germline V gene sequence: CDR1 SGHRS, CDR2 YFSETQ. CDR3: CASHSPGQGAEAFF. CDR3 bases: TGCGCCAGTCACTCCCCGGGACAGGGGGCCGAAGCTTTCTTT.

This clonotype was recorded at least ten times. This chain links TRBV27 with TRBJ2-2; D gene unclear. V shed 5 bases and J shed 4 bases, with 5 bases lying between them. This CDR3 has 12 residues. The germline gives CDR1 MNHEY, CDR2 SMNVEV (reference sequence). For the CDR3, the DNA is TGTGCCAGCAGTGCGAGCACCGGGGAGCTGTTTTTT. The encoded protein is CASSASTGELFF.

The table lists this clonotype with a few counts. The chain is built from TRBV6-1 and TRBJ1-1, with D tentatively TRBD1 (6 bases). Germline V gene data show CDR1 as MNHNS and CDR2 as SASEGT. V was pared by 5 bases and J by 0 bases, with 13 bases between. This CDR3 contains 15 residues. The CDR3 reads CASSPHWDMNTEAFF. CDR3 sequence (DNA): TGTGCCAGCAGTCCCCATTGGGACATGAACACTGAAGCTTTCTTT.

This clonotype was seen at least ten times. V gene TRBV7-8 combines with J gene TRBJ2-7, with 10 bases fitting TRBD2. V dropped 1 base and J dropped 5; count of bases not matched to a gene: 14. The CDR3 is 18 residues long. Germline values: CDR1 SGHVS, CDR2 FQNEAQ. The CDR3: CASSLGLSSGGARNEQYF. CDR3 coding DNA: TGTGCCAGCAGCTTAGGGTTATCGAGCGGGGGGGCGAGAAACGAGCAGTACTTC.

This chain links TRBV12-3 or TRBV12-4 with TRBJ1-5, with 7 bases identical to TRBD1. CDR3 size: 16 residues. The V and J ends lost 5 bases and 4 bases, in that order; junction bases with no gene match: 11. The CDR3, as DNA: TGTGCCAGCAGTCCCCAGACAGGGAAGGAGAATCAGCCCCAGCATTTT. Encoded protein: CASSPQTGKENQPQHF.

At least ten counts were recorded for this clonotype. The J gene is TRBJ2-7, the V gene TRBV7-9, with 7 bases aligning to TRBD1. Germline trimming cut 2 bases from V and 2 bases from J; bases unmatched to any gene: 3. The V gene's germline CDR1 is SEHNR and CDR2 FQNEAQ (reference sequence). The CDR3 spans 14 residues. CDR3 bases: TGTGCCAGCAGCTTATTCCAGGGGGCCTACGAGCAGTACTTC. Protein: CASSLFQGAYEQYF.